Listed below are T cell receptor beta chains from one sample, sequenced in a study of radiation and T cells in renal cell carcinoma. The data were produced by immunoSEQ multiplex PCR, yet TCRdb's version contains in-frame clones alone and is incomplete. The data hold roughly 120,000 clones, with roughly 80% observed a single time. The sequencing here drew on blood, taken from a patient whose treatment included radiotherapy and nephrectomy. Receptor source: a woman aged 60-75 years with renal cell carcinoma. Both conserved end residues are part of each CDR3. The D gene is left open where the match is weak. Clone size, where shown, is once, few, many, or a class for clones that have expanded.

TRBV9	TRBJ2-1	TRBD2	-	CASSVPGGYNEQFF	TGTGCCAGCAGCGTTCCGGGAGGGTACAATGAGCAGTTCTTC
TRBV18	TRBJ2-6	-	-	CASSPPIYSGANVLTF	TGTGCCAGCTCACCACCGATCTACTCTGGGGCCAACGTCCTGACTTTC
TRBV5-1	TRBJ1-4	-	-	CASSLTVGSEKLFF	TGCGCCAGCAGCTTGACAGTAGGGTCTGAAAAACTGTTTTTT
TRBV5-1	TRBJ2-3	TRBD1	once	CASSLDGQGHTDTQYF	TGCGCCAGCAGCTTGGATGGACAGGGACACACAGATACGCAGTATTTT
TRBV2	TRBJ1-5	-	-	CASRVLSGNQPQHF	TGTGCCAGCAGGGTCTTATCAGGCAATCAGCCCCAGCATTTT
TRBV4-1	TRBJ2-2	TRBD1	-	CASSQWTGGDTGELFF	TGCGCCAGCAGCCAATGGACAGGGGGGGACACCGGGGAGCTGTTTTTT
TRBV10-3	TRBJ2-5	-	-	CAISETQRETQYF	TGTGCCATCAGTGAAACCCAGAGAGAGACCCAGTACTTC
TRBV9	TRBJ1-2	-	-	CASSVEYGNYGYTF	TGTGCCAGCAGCGTAGAATACGGAAACTATGGCTACACCTTC
TRBV5-4	TRBJ1-1	TRBD1	-	CASSWTGQGYNTEAFF	TGTGCCAGCAGCTGGACAGGGCAGGGTTACAACACTGAAGCTTTCTTT
TRBV2	TRBJ1-2	-	-	CASTLVAAFSNYGYTF	TGTGCCAGCACCCTGGTAGCGGCTTTTTCTAACTATGGCTACACCTTC
TRBV9	TRBJ2-1	-	-	CASSNFRSSYNEQFF	TGTGCCAGCAGTAACTTTAGGAGCTCCTACAATGAGCAGTTCTTC
TRBV5-1	TRBJ1-1	-	-	CASSPNPGARNTEAFF	TGCGCCAGCAGCCCCAACCCGGGAGCCAGGAACACTGAAGCTTTCTTT
TRBV6-1	TRBJ1-4	TRBD1	-	CASSWDRGNEKLFF	TGTGCCAGCAGTTGGGACAGGGGTAATGAAAAACTGTTTTTT
TRBV2	TRBJ2-2	-	-	CASRKTDYTGELFF	TGTGCCAGCAGGAAGACAGATTACACCGGGGAGCTGTTTTTT
TRBV7-2	TRBJ1-5	-	few	CASSLERGQPQHF	TGTGCCAGCAGCTTAGAGAGGGGTCAGCCCCAGCATTTT
TRBV4-3	TRBJ2-4	-	-	CASTRPNNLVAKNIQYF	TGCGCCAGCACCCGACCAAATAACTTAGTAGCCAAAAACATTCAGTACTTC
TRBV4-1	TRBJ2-3	TRBD2	-	CASSQEGHRAAGVPTDTQYF	TGCGCCAGCAGCCAAGAGGGGCACCGTGCTGCGGGGGTTCCCACAGATACGCAGTATTTT
TRBV7-9	TRBJ2-1	TRBD2	-	CASSAGGEQFF	TGTGCCAGCAGCGCGGGGGGTGAGCAGTTCTTC
TRBV7-9	TRBJ1-6	TRBD1	-	CASSSMEGTGGLNSPLHF	TGTGCCAGCAGCTCAATGGAAGGGACAGGGGGACTAAATTCACCCCTCCACTTT
TRBV9	TRBJ2-2	TRBD2	-	CASSRRSGRNGELFF	TGTGCCAGCTCCCGCCGGAGCGGGAGAAACGGGGAGCTGTTTTTT
TRBV4-2	TRBJ2-2	-	-	CASSPGQGYTGELFF	TGTGCCAGCAGCCCGGGGCAGGGATACACCGGGGAGCTGTTTTTT
TRBV7-2	TRBJ2-1	TRBD2	-	CASRLSGRAEFF	TGTGCCAGCAGACTAAGCGGGAGGGCCGAGTTCTTC